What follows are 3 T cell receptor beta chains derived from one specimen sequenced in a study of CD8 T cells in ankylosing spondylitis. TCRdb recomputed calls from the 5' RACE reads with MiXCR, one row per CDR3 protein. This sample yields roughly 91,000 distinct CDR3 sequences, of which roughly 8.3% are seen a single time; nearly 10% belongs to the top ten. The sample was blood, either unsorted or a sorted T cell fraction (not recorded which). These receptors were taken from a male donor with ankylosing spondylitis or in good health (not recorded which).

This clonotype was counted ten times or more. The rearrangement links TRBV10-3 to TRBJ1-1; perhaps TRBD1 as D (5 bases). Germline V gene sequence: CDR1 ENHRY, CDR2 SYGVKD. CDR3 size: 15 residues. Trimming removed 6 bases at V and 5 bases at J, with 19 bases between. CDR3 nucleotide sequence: TGTGCCATCAGGGGTACCCGGGGGGAGGAGACTGAAGCTTTCTTT. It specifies CAIRGTRGEETEAFF.

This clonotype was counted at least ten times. CDR3 loop: CASSPTIYYETEDHYEQYF. CDR3 coding DNA: TGTGCCAGCAGTCCAACCATTTACTACGAGACAGAGGACCACTACGAGCAGTACTTC. The genes are TRBV6-2 or TRBV6-3 and TRBJ2-7, with D perhaps TRBD1 (5 bases). The CDR3 length is 19 residues. Trimming stripped 5 bases from V and 3 bases from J, with 29 bases between. Germline assignment: CDR1 MNHEY and CDR2 SVGEGT.

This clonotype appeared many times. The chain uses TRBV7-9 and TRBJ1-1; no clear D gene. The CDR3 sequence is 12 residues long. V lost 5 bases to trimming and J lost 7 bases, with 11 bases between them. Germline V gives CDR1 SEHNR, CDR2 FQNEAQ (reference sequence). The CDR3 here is CASSQKSVEAFF. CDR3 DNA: TGTGCCAGCAGCCAGAAAAGTGTTGAAGCTTTCTTT.